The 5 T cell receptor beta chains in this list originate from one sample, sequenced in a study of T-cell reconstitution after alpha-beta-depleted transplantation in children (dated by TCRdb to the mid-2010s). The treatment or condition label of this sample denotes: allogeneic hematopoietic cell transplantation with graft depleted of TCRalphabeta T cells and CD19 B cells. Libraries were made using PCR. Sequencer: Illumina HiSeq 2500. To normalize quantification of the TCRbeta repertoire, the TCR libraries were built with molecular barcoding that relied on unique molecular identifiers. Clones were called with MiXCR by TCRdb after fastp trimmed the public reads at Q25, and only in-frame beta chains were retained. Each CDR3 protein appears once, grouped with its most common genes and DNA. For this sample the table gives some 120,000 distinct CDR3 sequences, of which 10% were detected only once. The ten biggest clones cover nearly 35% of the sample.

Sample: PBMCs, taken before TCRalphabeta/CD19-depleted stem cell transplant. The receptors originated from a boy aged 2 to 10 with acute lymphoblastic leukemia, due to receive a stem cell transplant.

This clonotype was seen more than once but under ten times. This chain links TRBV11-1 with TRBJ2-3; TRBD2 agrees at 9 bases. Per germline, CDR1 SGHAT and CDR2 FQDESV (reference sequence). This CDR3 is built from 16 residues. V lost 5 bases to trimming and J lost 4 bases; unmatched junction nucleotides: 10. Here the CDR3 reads CASSPKLAGAADTQYF. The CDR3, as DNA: TGTGCCAGCAGCCCGAAATTAGCGGGAGCGGCAGATACGCAGTATTTT.

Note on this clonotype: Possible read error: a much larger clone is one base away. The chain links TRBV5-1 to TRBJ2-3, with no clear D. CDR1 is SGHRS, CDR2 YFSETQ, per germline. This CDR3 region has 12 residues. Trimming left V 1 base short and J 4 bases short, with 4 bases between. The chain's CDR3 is CASSLYADTQYF. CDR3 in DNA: TGCGCCAGCAGCTTGTATGCAGATACGCAGTATTTT. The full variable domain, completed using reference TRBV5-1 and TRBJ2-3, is KAGVTQTPRYLIKTRGQQVTLSCSPISGHRSVSWYQQTPGQGLQFLFEYFSETQRNKGNFPGRFSGRQFSNSRSEMNVSTLELGDSALYLCASSLYADTQYFGPGTRLTVL.

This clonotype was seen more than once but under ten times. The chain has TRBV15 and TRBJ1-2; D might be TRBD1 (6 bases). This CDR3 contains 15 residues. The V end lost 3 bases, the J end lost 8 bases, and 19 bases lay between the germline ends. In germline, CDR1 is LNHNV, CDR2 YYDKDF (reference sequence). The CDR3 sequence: CATSRGTGTSDGYTF. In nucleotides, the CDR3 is TGTGCCACCAGCAGGGGAACCGGGACATCCGACGGCTACACCTTC.

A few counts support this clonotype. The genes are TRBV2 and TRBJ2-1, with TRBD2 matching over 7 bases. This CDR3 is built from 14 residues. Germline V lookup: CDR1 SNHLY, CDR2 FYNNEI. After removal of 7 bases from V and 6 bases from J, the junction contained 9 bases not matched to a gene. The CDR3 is CASNQWGGSNEQFF. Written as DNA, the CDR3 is TGTGCCAGCAATCAATGGGGGGGATCCAATGAGCAGTTCTTC.

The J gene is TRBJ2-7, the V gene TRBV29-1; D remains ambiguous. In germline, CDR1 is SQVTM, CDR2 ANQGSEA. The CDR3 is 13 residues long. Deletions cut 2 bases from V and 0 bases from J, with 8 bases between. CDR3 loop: CSVEQSHSYEQYF. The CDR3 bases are TGCAGCGTTGAACAATCGCACTCCTACGAGCAGTACTTC.